This T cell receptor (beta chain) originates from a study of cytotoxic CD8 clonotypes in ibrutinib-treated CLL. Profiled with immunoSEQ multiplex PCR; TCRdb holds only in-frame clones, not every one. This sample carries approximately 140,000 clones, roughly 90% of them seen once, and the ten largest clones take 11%. Libraries of TCR beta were made from 1.5 to 2.5 micrograms of genomic DNA that came from cryopreserved PBMCs. This CDR3 is 13 amino acids long. Germline lookup yields CDR1 MNHEY and CDR2 SVGAGI. V shed 7 bases and J 0 bases; nucleotides not matched to a gene: 1. Concerning this clone itself: Its matching antigen is unknown.

Notes on the study in general: Clonality grew at ibrutinib response; at progression, it decreased back toward baseline.

The gene calls are TRBV6-5 and TRBJ2-3; 7 nucleotides line up with TRBD1. The TCR comes from a human donor with chronic lymphocytic leukemia. The specimen was PBMCs, collected after 12 months of ibrutinib treatment. The CDR3 sequence: CASTDRSTDTQYF. The CDR3 DNA follows: TGTGCCAGCACGGACAGGAGCACAGATACGCAGTATTTT.